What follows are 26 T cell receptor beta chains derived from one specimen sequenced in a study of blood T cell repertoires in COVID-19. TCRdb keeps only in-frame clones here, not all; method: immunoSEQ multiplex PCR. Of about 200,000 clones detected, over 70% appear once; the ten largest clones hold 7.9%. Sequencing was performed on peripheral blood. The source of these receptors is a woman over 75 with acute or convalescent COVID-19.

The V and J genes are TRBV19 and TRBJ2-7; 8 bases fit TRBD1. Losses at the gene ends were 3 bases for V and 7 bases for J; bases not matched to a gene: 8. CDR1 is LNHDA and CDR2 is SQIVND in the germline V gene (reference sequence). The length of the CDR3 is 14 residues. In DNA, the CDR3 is TGTGCCAGTAGTATGACCTCCGGGACAGGAGAGCAGTACTTC. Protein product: CASSMTSGTGEQYF.

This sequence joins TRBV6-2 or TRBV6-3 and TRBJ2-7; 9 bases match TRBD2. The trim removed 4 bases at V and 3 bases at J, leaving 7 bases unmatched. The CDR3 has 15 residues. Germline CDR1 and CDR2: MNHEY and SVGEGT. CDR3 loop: CASSSRRREGYEQYF. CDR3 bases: TGTGCCAGCAGTTCTCGAAGGCGGGAGGGCTACGAGCAGTACTTC.

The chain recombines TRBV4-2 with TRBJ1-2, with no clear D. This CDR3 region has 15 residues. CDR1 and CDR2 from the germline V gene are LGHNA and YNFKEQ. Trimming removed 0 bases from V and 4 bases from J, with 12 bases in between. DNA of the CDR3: TGTGCCAGCAGCCAAGATTGGGGAGCTACCTATGGCTACACCTTC. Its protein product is CASSQDWGATYGYTF.

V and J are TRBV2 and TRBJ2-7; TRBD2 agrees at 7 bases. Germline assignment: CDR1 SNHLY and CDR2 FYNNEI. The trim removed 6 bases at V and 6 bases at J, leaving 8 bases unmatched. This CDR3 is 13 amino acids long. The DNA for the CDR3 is TGTGCCAGCAGGGAGGGAGGGCCCGGCGAGCAGTACTTC. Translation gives CASREGGPGEQYF.

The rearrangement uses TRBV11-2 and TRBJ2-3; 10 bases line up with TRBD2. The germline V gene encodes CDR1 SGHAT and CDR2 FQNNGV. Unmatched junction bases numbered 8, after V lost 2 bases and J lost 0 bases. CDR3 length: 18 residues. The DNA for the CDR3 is TGTGCCAGCAGCTTAATGGTAACTAGCGGGGCTAGCACAGATACGCAGTATTTT. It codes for CASSLMVTSGASTDTQYF.

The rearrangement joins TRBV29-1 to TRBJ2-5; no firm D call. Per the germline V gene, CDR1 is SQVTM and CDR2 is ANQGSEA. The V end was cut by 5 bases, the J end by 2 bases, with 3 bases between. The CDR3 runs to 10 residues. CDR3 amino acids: CSVSQETQYF. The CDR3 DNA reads TGCAGCGTTTCTCAAGAGACCCAGTACTTC. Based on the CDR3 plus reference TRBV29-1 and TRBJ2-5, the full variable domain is SAVISQKPSRDICQRGTSLTIQCQVDSQVTMMFWYRQQPGQSLTLIATANQGSEATYESGFVIDKFPISRPNLTFSTLTVSNMSPEDSSIYLCSVSQETQYFGPGTRLLVL.

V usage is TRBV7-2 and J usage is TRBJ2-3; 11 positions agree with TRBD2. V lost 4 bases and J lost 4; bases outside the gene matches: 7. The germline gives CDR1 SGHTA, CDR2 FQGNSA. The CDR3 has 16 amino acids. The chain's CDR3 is CASSSGGTSGADTQYF. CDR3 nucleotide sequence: TGTGCCAGCAGCTCGGGGGGGACTAGCGGAGCAGATACGCAGTATTTT.

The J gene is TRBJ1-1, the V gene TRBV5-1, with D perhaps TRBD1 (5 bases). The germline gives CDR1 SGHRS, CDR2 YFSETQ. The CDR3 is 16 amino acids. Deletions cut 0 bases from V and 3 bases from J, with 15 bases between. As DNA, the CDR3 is TGCGCCAGCAGCTTGGCCGGAAGGGGCGCGGACACTGAAGCTTTCTTT. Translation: CASSLAGRGADTEAFF.

For the CDR3, the DNA is TGTGCCACACAGGGGTGGACTGAAGCTTTCTTT. It codes for CATQGWTEAFF. The chain joins TRBV19 to TRBJ1-1; 7 bases map to TRBD1. V shed 10 bases and J 5 bases; nucleotides not matched to a gene: 4. CDR1 is LNHDA, CDR2 SQIVND, per germline (reference sequence). The CDR3 length is 11 residues.

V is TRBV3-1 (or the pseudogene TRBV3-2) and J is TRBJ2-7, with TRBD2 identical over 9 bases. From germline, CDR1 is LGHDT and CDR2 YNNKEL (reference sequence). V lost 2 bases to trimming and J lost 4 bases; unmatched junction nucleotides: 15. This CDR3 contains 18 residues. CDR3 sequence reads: CASSQRGGASGASYEQYF. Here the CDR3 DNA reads TGTGCCAGCAGCCAAAGGGGTGGGGCTAGCGGGGCTTCGTACGAGCAGTACTTC.

The DNA of the CDR3 is TGCGCCAGCAGCGTGGACAGCGGGAACACTGAAGCTTTCTTT. Translated, it gives CASSVDSGNTEAFF. J is TRBJ1-1 and V is TRBV5-1, with D perhaps matching TRBD1 (6 bases). Trimming removed 4 bases at V and 1 base at J, with 11 bases between. This CDR3 region has 14 residues. Germline assignment: CDR1 SGHRS and CDR2 YFSETQ.

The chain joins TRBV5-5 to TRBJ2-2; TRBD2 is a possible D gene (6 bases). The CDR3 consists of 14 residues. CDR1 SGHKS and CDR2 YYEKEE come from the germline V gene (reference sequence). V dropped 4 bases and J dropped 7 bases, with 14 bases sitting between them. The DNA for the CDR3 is TGTGCCAGCAGCATGGACTATTATGGCGGGGAGCTGTTTTTT. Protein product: CASSMDYYGGELFF.

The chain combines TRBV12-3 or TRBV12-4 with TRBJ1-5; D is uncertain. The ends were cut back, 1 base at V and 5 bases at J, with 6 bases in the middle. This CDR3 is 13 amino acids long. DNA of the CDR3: TGTGCCAGCAGTTTAGGGAGGGATCAGCCCCAGCATTTT. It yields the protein CASSLGRDQPQHF.

The CDR3, as DNA: TGTGCCAGCAGACAGAGCGGGAGGAGCTACGAGCAGTACTTC. Protein sequence: CASRQSGRSYEQYF. The rearrangement uses TRBV27 and TRBJ2-7; 9 nucleotides match TRBD2. CDR3 length equals 14 residues. CDR1 and CDR2 (germline): MNHEY, SMNVEV (reference sequence). V gave up 6 bases and J gave up 3 bases; unmatched junction bases: 6.

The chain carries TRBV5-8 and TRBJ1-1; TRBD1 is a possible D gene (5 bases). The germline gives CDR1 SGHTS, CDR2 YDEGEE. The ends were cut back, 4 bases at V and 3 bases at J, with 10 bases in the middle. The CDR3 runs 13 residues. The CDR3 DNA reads TGTGCCAGCAGCCCCCGGGGGGACACTGAAGCTTTCTTT. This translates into CASSPRGDTEAFF.

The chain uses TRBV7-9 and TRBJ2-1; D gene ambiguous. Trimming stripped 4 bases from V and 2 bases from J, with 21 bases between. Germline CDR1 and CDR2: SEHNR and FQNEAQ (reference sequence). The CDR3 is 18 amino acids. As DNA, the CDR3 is TGTGCCAGCAGCTCCCCGGTTTATGGCGGCCCCACCTACAATGAGCAGTTCTTC. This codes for CASSSPVYGGPTYNEQFF.

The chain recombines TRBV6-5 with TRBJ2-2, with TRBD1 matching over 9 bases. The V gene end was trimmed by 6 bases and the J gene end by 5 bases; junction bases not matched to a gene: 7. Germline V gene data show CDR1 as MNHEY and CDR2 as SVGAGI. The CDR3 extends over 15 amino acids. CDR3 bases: TGTGCCAGCAGGGGACAGGGTTTCTTAACCGGGGAGCTGTTTTTT. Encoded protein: CASRGQGFLTGELFF.

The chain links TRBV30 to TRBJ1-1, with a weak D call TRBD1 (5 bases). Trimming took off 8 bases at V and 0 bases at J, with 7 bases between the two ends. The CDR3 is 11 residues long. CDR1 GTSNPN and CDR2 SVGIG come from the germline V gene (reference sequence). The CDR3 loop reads CAGAVNTEAFF. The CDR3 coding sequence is TGTGCCGGGGCAGTGAACACTGAAGCTTTCTTT.

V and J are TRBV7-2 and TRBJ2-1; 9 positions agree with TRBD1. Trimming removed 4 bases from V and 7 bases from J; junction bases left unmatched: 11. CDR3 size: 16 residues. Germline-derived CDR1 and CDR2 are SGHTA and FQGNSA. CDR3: CASSSEAGTGWNEQFF. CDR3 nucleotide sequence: TGTGCCAGCAGCTCAGAAGCCGGGACAGGGTGGAATGAGCAGTTCTTC.

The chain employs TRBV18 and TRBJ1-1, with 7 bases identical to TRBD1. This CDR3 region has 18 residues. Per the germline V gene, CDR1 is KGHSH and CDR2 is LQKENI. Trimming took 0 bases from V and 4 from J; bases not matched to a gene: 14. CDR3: CASSPPPKIQGSATEAFF. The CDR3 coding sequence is TGTGCCAGCTCACCACCACCCAAAATACAGGGGTCGGCCACTGAAGCTTTCTTT.

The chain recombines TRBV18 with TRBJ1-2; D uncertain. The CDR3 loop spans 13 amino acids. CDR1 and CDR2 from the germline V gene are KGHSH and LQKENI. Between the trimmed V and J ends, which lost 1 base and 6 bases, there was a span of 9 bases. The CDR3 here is CASSPRGYDGYTF. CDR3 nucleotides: TGTGCCAGCTCACCACGAGGGTACGATGGCTACACCTTC. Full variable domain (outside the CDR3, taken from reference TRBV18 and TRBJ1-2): NAGVMQNPRHLVRRRGQEARLRCSPMKGHSHVYWYRQLPEEGLKFMVYLQKENIIDESGMPKERFSAEFPKEGPSILRIQQVVRGDSAAYFCASSPRGYDGYTFGSGTRLTVV.

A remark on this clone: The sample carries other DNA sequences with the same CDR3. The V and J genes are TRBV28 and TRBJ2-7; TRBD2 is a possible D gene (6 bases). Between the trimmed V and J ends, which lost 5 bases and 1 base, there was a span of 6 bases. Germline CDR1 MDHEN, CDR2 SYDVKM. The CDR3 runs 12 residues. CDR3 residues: CASSRGSYEQYF. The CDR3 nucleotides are TGTGCCAGCAGTCGGGGGTCCTACGAGCAGTACTTC.

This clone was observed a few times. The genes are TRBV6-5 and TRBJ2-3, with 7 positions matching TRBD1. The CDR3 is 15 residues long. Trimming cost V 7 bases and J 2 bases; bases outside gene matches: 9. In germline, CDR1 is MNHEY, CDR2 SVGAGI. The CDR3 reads CASIRAQGNTDTQYF. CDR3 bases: TGTGCCAGCATTCGGGCACAGGGGAACACAGATACGCAGTATTTT.

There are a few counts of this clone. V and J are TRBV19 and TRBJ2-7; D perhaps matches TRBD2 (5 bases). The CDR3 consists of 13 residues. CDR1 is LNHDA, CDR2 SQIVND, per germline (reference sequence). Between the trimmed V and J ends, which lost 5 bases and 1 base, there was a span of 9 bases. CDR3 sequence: CASSLGLSYEQYF. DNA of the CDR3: TGTGCCAGTAGTCTAGGACTTTCCTACGAGCAGTACTTC.

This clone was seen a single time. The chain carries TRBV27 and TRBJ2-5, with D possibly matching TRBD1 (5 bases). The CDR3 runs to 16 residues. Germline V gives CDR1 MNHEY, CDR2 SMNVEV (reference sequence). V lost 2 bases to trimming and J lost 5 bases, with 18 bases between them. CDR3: CASSLVGETVLETQYF. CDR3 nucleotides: TGTGCCAGCAGTTTAGTTGGAGAGACAGTCCTGGAGACCCAGTACTTC.

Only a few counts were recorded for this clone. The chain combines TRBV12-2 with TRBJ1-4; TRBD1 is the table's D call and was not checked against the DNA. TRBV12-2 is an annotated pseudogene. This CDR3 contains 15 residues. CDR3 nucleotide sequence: TGTGCAAGTCGCTTACCCCGGGACAGGGCGGAAAAACTGTTTTTT. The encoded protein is CASRLPRDRAEKLFF.